What follows are 31 T cell receptor beta chains derived from one specimen sequenced in a study of cytomegalovirus exposure and HLA in healthy donors. The PCR was carried out with 60 Vbeta primers and 13 Jbeta primers. Libraries were prepared by immunoSEQ multiplex PCR; TCRdb keeps only in-frame clonotypes and omits some of them. The table shows around 150,000 clones, with about 72% occurring only once. The sample consisted of PBMCs. These receptors all stem from a man in his thirties or forties in good health and CMV-seropositive.

The chain recombines TRBV5-1 with TRBJ2-7; D is uncertain. The V and J ends lost 3 bases and 7 bases respectively, with 17 bases between them. The CDR3 has 14 residues. CDR1 is SGHRS, CDR2 YFSETQ, per germline. CDR3 protein: CASSSPYGTQEQYF. DNA of the CDR3: TGCGCCAGCAGCTCCCCGTATGGTACGCAGGAGCAGTACTTC.

The chain joins TRBV15 to TRBJ2-1, with 10 positions matching TRBD1. There are 16 residues in the CDR3. V shed 0 bases, J shed 6 bases, and the junction held 5 bases outside the gene matches. Germline CDR1 reads LNHNV; CDR2 reads YYDKDF (reference sequence). The chain's CDR3 is CATSRDRTGGGNEQFF. The CDR3, as DNA: TGTGCCACCAGCAGAGATCGGACAGGGGGGGGCAATGAGCAGTTCTTC.

This clone was found a few times. In DNA form, the CDR3 reads TGTGCCAGTATGACAGGGGGCCTCAGCAATCAGCCCCAGCATTTT. Protein sequence: CASMTGGLSNQPQHF. V gene TRBV19 combines with J gene TRBJ1-5, with TRBD1 matching over 10 bases. This CDR3 spans 15 amino acids. Germline CDR1 LNHDA, CDR2 SQIVND (reference sequence). After removal of 7 bases from V and 1 base from J, the junction contained 4 bases not matched to a gene.

The rearrangement joins TRBV29-1 to TRBJ1-4; TRBD1 matches at 7 bases. The CDR3 has 15 residues. Trimming cost V 1 base and J 4 bases; bases outside gene matches: 6. Germline V gene lookup returns CDR1 SQVTM and CDR2 ANQGSEA. CDR3 in amino acids: CSVEGRGTDNEKLFF. The DNA of the CDR3 is TGCAGCGTTGAAGGCCGCGGGACAGATAATGAAAAACTGTTTTTT.

This chain uses TRBV30 with TRBJ1-3; 8 nucleotides align to TRBD1. V lost 5 bases and J lost 0; bases outside the gene matches: 0. This CDR3 contains 13 residues. Per the germline V gene, CDR1 is GTSNPN and CDR2 is SVGIG (reference sequence). CDR3 loop: CAWDRGSGNTIYF. Here the CDR3 DNA reads TGTGCCTGGGACAGGGGCTCTGGAAACACCATATATTTT.

The gene calls are TRBV21-1 and TRBJ1-5; the D call of TRBD1 is as the table states it, not checked on the DNA. TRBV21-1 is deemed a pseudogene. The CDR3 length is 15 residues. CDR3 sequence: CASSKGGAGNQPQHF. The CDR3 coding sequence is TGTGCCAGCAGCAAAGGGGGCGCCGGCAATCAGCCCCAGCATTTT.

The gene calls are TRBV30 and TRBJ2-7, with D possibly being TRBD2 (7 bases). There are 16 residues in the CDR3. Germline CDR1 GTSNPN, CDR2 SVGIG (reference sequence). The V end was cut by 4 bases, the J end by 2 bases, with 21 bases between. CDR3 amino acids: CAWTSTARGPPYEQYF. The CDR3 bases are TGTGCCTGGACCAGTACAGCGCGGGGGCCCCCCTACGAGCAGTACTTC.

This chain joins TRBV21-1 and TRBJ2-3; the listed D gene, TRBD2, was not tested against the DNA. TRBV21-1 is deemed a pseudogene. The CDR3 consists of 15 residues. The CDR3 nucleotides read TGTGCCAGCAGCTCCCGGGACTGGGGCACAGATACGCAGTATTTT. This encodes CASSSRDWGTDTQYF.

This rearrangement joins TRBV6-1 to TRBJ1-5; D possibly corresponds to TRBD1 (5 bases). The CDR3 has 14 residues. The germline V gene encodes CDR1 MNHNS and CDR2 SASEGT. Trimming stripped 0 bases from V and 5 bases from J, with 8 bases between. The CDR3 loop is CASSEAWGYQPQHF. CDR3 nucleotide sequence: TGTGCCAGCAGTGAAGCGTGGGGCTATCAGCCCCAGCATTTT.

The J gene is TRBJ2-5, the V gene TRBV2; TRBD2 aligns across 7 bases. With V trimmed by 7 bases and J by 3 bases, 5 bases remained unmatched. The CDR3 extends over 13 amino acids. Germline values: CDR1 SNHLY, CDR2 FYNNEI. The CDR3 sequence: CASTGGWEETQYF. The CDR3 nucleotides are TGTGCCAGCACGGGGGGTTGGGAAGAGACCCAGTACTTC.

J is TRBJ2-5 and V is TRBV7-9, with 7 bases aligning to TRBD2. Germline CDR1 and CDR2: SEHNR and FQNEAQ (reference sequence). This CDR3 is built from 14 residues. The V and J ends lost 2 bases and 2 bases, in that order; junction bases with no gene match: 2. The CDR3 spells CASSLQAGQETQYF. The CDR3 DNA is TGTGCCAGCAGCTTACAAGCGGGACAAGAGACCCAGTACTTC.

The chain uses TRBV7-2 and TRBJ1-5; 8 nucleotides align to TRBD1. The germline V gene has CDR1 SGHTA and CDR2 FQGNSA. The CDR3 spans 15 residues. V lost 3 bases and J lost 4; bases outside the gene matches: 5. CDR3 nucleotide sequence: TGTGCCAGCAGCTTGGACAGGGTCTTTAATCAGCCCCAGCATTTT. This codes for CASSLDRVFNQPQHF.

Details on this clone: Other DNA variants within this sample encode the same CDR3. V is TRBV6-1 and J is TRBJ2-7; TRBD1 matches 7 bases. The germline V gene encodes CDR1 MNHNS and CDR2 SASEGT. The CDR3 is made up of 13 amino acids. The trim removed 7 bases at V and 2 bases at J, leaving 5 bases unmatched. The DNA of the CDR3 is TGTGCCAGCATCCGGGGACAGACCTACGAGCAGTACTTC. This encodes CASIRGQTYEQYF.

V is TRBV9 and J is TRBJ2-5, with 14 nucleotides matching TRBD2. J gave up 5 bases and V 4 bases, and 4 bases lay outside the gene matches. This CDR3 is 15 amino acids long. Germline lookup yields CDR1 SGDLS and CDR2 YYNGEE. The CDR3 DNA sequence: TGTGCCAGCAGCCTGGGACTAGCGGGGGCGGAGACCCAGTACTTC. This translates into CASSLGLAGAETQYF.

This clone occurred once. The chain has TRBV6-6 and TRBJ2-7; TRBD1 matches 9 bases. The CDR3 has 13 residues. Germline CDR1 MNHNY, CDR2 SVGAGI (reference sequence). Trimming removed 6 bases from V and 4 bases from J; junction bases left unmatched: 4. CDR3 residues: CASRDRGVYEQYF. The CDR3 coding sequence is TGTGCCAGCAGGGACAGGGGTGTTTACGAGCAGTACTTC.

This clone was found once. The genes are TRBV7-9 and TRBJ1-1; tentative D call: TRBD1 (5 bases). The CDR3 loop spans 11 amino acids. The germline CDR1 and CDR2 sequences are SEHNR and FQNEAQ (reference sequence). Trimming took off 4 bases at V and 8 bases at J, with 8 bases between the two ends. The CDR3 DNA reads as TGTGCCAGCAGCTGGGGGGTGGAAGCTTTCTTT. Its translation is CASSWGVEAFF.

The rearrangement links TRBV5-6 to TRBJ1-1; 7 bases are shared with TRBD1. CDR1 is SGHDT, CDR2 YYEEEE, per germline. CDR3 length: 15 amino acids. V shed 4 bases and J 4 bases; nucleotides not matched to a gene: 10. CDR3 nucleotide sequence: TGTGCCAGCAGCCTGATCGACAGGGCCGGCACTGAAGCTTTCTTT. This translates into CASSLIDRAGTEAFF.

This chain joins TRBV7-9 and TRBJ2-5, with D maybe TRBD2 (5 bases). Germline V gene data show CDR1 as SEHNR and CDR2 as FQNEAQ (reference sequence). Deletions cut 5 bases from V and 5 bases from J, with 15 bases between. This CDR3 spans 14 amino acids. CDR3 sequence reads: CASSPLFGVETQYF. CDR3 DNA: TGTGCCAGCAGCCCTCTTTTCGGGGTTGAGACCCAGTACTTC.

This rearrangement joins TRBV5-4 to TRBJ2-5, with D perhaps matching TRBD2 (7 bases). The CDR3 totals 15 residues. V was trimmed by 1 base and J by 4 bases, leaving 14 bases between them. Germline assignment: CDR1 SGHNT and CDR2 YYREEE (reference sequence). The CDR3 protein is CASSLRGGAVETQYF. The CDR3 nucleotides read TGTGCCAGCAGCTTGCGTGGGGGGGCGGTAGAGACCCAGTACTTC. The full variable domain, completed using reference TRBV5-4 and TRBJ2-5, is ETGVTQSPTHLIKTRGQQVTLRCSSQSGHNTVSWYQQALGQGPQFIFQYYREEENGRGNFPPRFSGLQFPNYSSELNVNALELDDSALYLCASSLRGGAVETQYFGPGTRLLVL.

V is TRBV7-2 and J is TRBJ1-2, with D possibly matching TRBD1 (5 bases). V lost 3 bases, J lost 6 bases, and 14 bases lay in between. The CDR3 sequence is 14 residues long. The germline gives CDR1 SGHTA, CDR2 FQGNSA. CDR3 residues: CASSFRRGFDGYTF. The CDR3 region has the DNA TGTGCCAGCAGCTTTAGGCGGGGGTTCGATGGCTACACCTTC. The full variable domain, with the rest looked up from reference TRBV7-2 and TRBJ1-2, is GAGVSQSPSNKVTEKGKDVELRCDPISGHTALYWYRQSLGQGLEFLIYFQGNSAPDKSGLPSDRFSAERTGGSVSTLTIQRTQQEDSAVYLCASSFRRGFDGYTFGSGTRLTVV.

The gene calls are TRBV6-5 and TRBJ1-1, with 10 bases fitting TRBD1. The V gene end was trimmed by 0 bases and the J gene end by 7 bases; junction bases not matched to a gene: 2. Germline V gene sequence: CDR1 MNHEY, CDR2 SVGAGI. This CDR3 comprises 14 residues. CDR3 amino acids: CASSYSDRGYEAFF. DNA for the CDR3: TGTGCCAGCAGTTACTCGGACAGGGGGTATGAAGCTTTCTTT.

This clone was recorded a few times. V is TRBV7-2 and J is TRBJ1-1, with D tentatively TRBD1 (5 bases). CDR1 and CDR2 from the germline V gene are SGHTA and FQGNSA. The CDR3 length is 16 residues. Deletions cut 1 base from V and 1 base from J, with 13 bases between. CDR3 amino acids: CASSLVGRAPNTEAFF. The DNA for the CDR3 is TGTGCCAGCAGCTTAGTGGGCAGGGCCCCGAACACTGAAGCTTTCTTT.

J is TRBJ2-2 and V is TRBV12-5, with no clear D. The CDR3 sequence is 13 residues long. V was shortened by 0 bases and J by 3 bases, with 2 bases between the two germline ends. CDR1 and CDR2 from the germline V gene are LGHNT and FRNRAP. Written as DNA, the CDR3 is TGTGCTAGTGGTTTGGTCTACACCGGGGAGCTGTTTTTT. This translates into CASGLVYTGELFF.

The rearrangement links TRBV2 to TRBJ2-7; 8 bases fit TRBD1. The CDR3 is made up of 12 amino acids. The germline CDR1 and CDR2 sequences are SNHLY and FYNNEI. Trimming at V came to 7 bases and at J to 7 bases, leaving 6 bases not matched to a gene. CDR3 region: CASKSDREEQYF. CDR3 sequence (DNA): TGTGCCAGCAAATCGGACAGGGAGGAGCAGTACTTC.

This clone came up once. The gene calls are TRBV6-4 and TRBJ2-1; 8 bases line up with TRBD2. Trimming at V came to 4 bases and at J to 4 bases, leaving 6 bases not matched to a gene. The V gene's germline CDR1 is MRHNA and CDR2 SNTAGT. The CDR3 is 15 amino acids. The CDR3 loop is CASSATSGGYNEQFF. DNA of the CDR3: TGTGCCAGCAGTGCCACCAGCGGGGGTTACAATGAGCAGTTCTTC.

This chain links TRBV6-6 with TRBJ2-1; 8 bases fit TRBD2. Germline V CDR1 and CDR2: MNHNY, SVGAGI (reference sequence). With V trimmed by 2 bases and J by 2 bases, 5 bases remained unmatched. The CDR3 is made up of 16 amino acids. The CDR3 loop is CASSYGTGGPYNEQFF. Written as DNA, the CDR3 is TGTGCCAGCAGTTACGGTACGGGGGGGCCCTACAATGAGCAGTTCTTC.

This chain uses TRBV6-1 with TRBJ1-1; no definite D call. With 0 bases removed from V and 5 bases from J, the gap between germline ends came to 7 bases. The CDR3 totals 13 residues. Per the germline V gene, CDR1 is MNHNS and CDR2 is SASEGT. The CDR3 coding sequence is TGTGCCAGCAGTGAAGCCCTACGGACTGAAGCTTTCTTT. Protein sequence: CASSEALRTEAFF.

There are a few counts of this clone. The chain employs TRBV27 and TRBJ2-7; 11 nucleotides agree with TRBD1. Germline V gene lookup returns CDR1 MNHEY and CDR2 SMNVEV (reference sequence). This CDR3 region has 15 residues. Trimming at V came to 5 bases and at J to 3 bases, leaving 6 bases not matched to a gene. The CDR3 nucleotides are TGTGCCAGCAGTCACCCCGGGACAGGGGGCTACGAGCAGTACTTC. It encodes CASSHPGTGGYEQYF.

The chain couples TRBV28 to TRBJ1-2; TRBD1 agrees at 9 bases. This CDR3 is 13 amino acids long. From germline, CDR1 is MDHEN and CDR2 SYDVKM. V shed 5 bases, J shed 8 bases, and the junction held 6 bases outside the gene matches. CDR3 DNA: TGTGCCAGCAGTCCCTACAGGGGGCGAGGCTACACCTTC. The encoded protein is CASSPYRGRGYTF.

The gene calls are TRBV5-1 and TRBJ1-2, with 8 bases aligning to TRBD1. The V and J ends lost 3 bases and 8 bases, in that order; junction bases with no gene match: 6. The CDR3 has 13 amino acids. CDR1 is SGHRS, CDR2 YFSETQ, per germline. The CDR3 sequence: CASSWTGSQGYTF. CDR3 bases: TGCGCCAGCAGCTGGACAGGGAGCCAAGGCTACACCTTC.

The V gene is TRBV27, the J gene TRBJ2-1; 8 nucleotides align to TRBD1. Unmatched junction bases numbered 5, after V lost 6 bases and J lost 1 base. The germline CDR1 and CDR2 sequences are MNHEY and SMNVEV (reference sequence). CDR3 length: 15 amino acids. The CDR3 loop reads CASRRQGTSYNEQFF. In DNA form, the CDR3 reads TGTGCCAGCAGGAGACAGGGGACGTCCTACAATGAGCAGTTCTTC.